The 26 T cell receptor beta chains presented below share a single source sample, sequenced in a study of metastatic and nonmetastatic thyroid tumors. Through MiXCR, TCRdb re-clonotyped the PCR reads. This table holds some 13,000 clones, 25% to 35% found once. Among the patients, none had received any treatment before thyroid surgery. The sample taken for sequencing was tumor tissue. These TCRs come from a female donor with papillary thyroid cancer or a benign thyroid nodule (not recorded which). Some clones in this sample may be carry-over from other donors' samples.

This clone was recorded at least ten times. The V and J genes are TRBV7-2 and TRBJ2-3; D may be TRBD2 (5 bases). From germline, CDR1 is SGHTA and CDR2 FQGNSA. The CDR3 length is 14 residues. V was cut by 0 bases and J by 6 bases, with 10 bases left in between. CDR3 sequence reads: CASSLALGGDTQYF. In DNA form, the CDR3 reads TGTGCCAGCAGCTTAGCCCTAGGAGGTGATACGCAGTATTTT. The complete variable domain, with remaining parts taken from reference TRBV7-2 and TRBJ2-3, reads GAGVSQSPSNKVTEKGKDVELRCDPISGHTALYWYRQSLGQGLEFLIYFQGNSAPDKSGLPSDRFSAERTGGSVSTLTIQRTQQEDSAVYLCASSLALGGDTQYFGPGTRLTVL.

This sequence joins TRBV28 and TRBJ2-5; possibly TRBD2 for D (8 bases). With 8 bases removed from V and 5 bases from J, the gap between germline ends came to 12 bases. CDR3 length: 12 residues. Germline V CDR1 and CDR2: MDHEN, SYDVKM. CDR3 sequence: CASVAGQETQYF. The CDR3 bases are TGTGCCAGCGTAGCGGGACAGGAGACCCAGTACTTC.

By sample fraction, this clone is medium-sized (0.01 to 0.1%). The V call is TRBV7-8, the J call TRBJ2-7; the match to TRBD2 covers 11 bases. Germline lookup yields CDR1 SGHVS and CDR2 FQNEAQ. The J segment lost 4 bases and the V segment lost 7 bases, leaving 9 bases of the junction unmatched. This CDR3 is built from 15 residues. CDR3 DNA: TGTGCCAGCATGAGGGGGACTAGCGGTATGTACGAGCAGTACTTC. Protein product: CASMRGTSGMYEQYF.

By share of the sample, this clone is medium-sized. The gene calls are TRBV19 and TRBJ2-7, with TRBD2 as a possible D gene (6 bases). Per the germline V gene, CDR1 is LNHDA and CDR2 is SQIVND (reference sequence). The CDR3 is made up of 13 amino acids. The V end was cut by 4 bases, the J end by 4 bases, with 11 bases between. The CDR3 coding sequence is TGTGCCAGTAGTAGGCCGGGGGAATACGAGCAGTACTTC. It translates to CASSRPGEYEQYF.

The chain employs TRBV27 and TRBJ2-7; a weak D match, TRBD1 (5 bases). The CDR3 is 14 amino acids. CDR1 and CDR2 (germline): MNHEY, SMNVEV (reference sequence). The V end lost 4 bases, the J end lost 4 bases, and 14 bases lay between the germline ends. The DNA of the CDR3 is TGTGCCAGCAGTTGGAAAGGGGCTCGGTACGAGCAGTACTTC. Translated, it gives CASSWKGARYEQYF.

The chain uses TRBV6-4 and TRBJ1-2, with 8 bases aligning to TRBD1. This CDR3 spans 13 amino acids. Germline lookup yields CDR1 MRHNA and CDR2 SNTAGT. With 10 bases clipped from V and 2 bases from J, the junction kept 6 bases outside the gene matches. CDR3 DNA: TGTGCCATTCTCGACAGGGGAAACTATGGCTACACCTTC. This translates into CAILDRGNYGYTF.

This clone was detected a few times. This rearrangement joins TRBV12-3 or TRBV12-4 to TRBJ1-1; D ambiguous. V lost 9 bases and J 2 bases, leaving 13 bases between the germline ends. The CDR3 loop spans 13 amino acids. CDR3 in DNA: TGTGCCAGTGCGGACGGGCTTAACACTGAAGCTTTCTTT. It codes for CASADGLNTEAFF.

The CDR3, as DNA: TGCAGTGCCTCCCCCGGGGTAGCGTACGAGCAGTACTTC. Protein sequence: CSASPGVAYEQYF. The gene calls are TRBV20-1 and TRBJ2-7; TRBD2 is a possible D gene (5 bases). With 6 bases removed from V and 4 bases from J, the gap between germline ends came to 16 bases. This CDR3 is 13 amino acids long. Germline V gene lookup returns CDR1 DFQATT and CDR2 SNEGSKA (reference sequence).

This clone was recorded many times. The chain couples TRBV18 to TRBJ2-5; the D gene could be TRBD1 or TRBD2 (5 bases each). Germline V gene lookup returns CDR1 KGHSH and CDR2 LQKENI. V shed 2 bases and J shed 3 bases, with 7 bases lying between them. This CDR3 has 13 residues. CDR3 in DNA: TGTGCCAGCTCACCAAGGGGAGAAGAGACCCAGTACTTC. This sequence encodes CASSPRGEETQYF.

There are a few counts of this clone. J is TRBJ2-1 and V is TRBV6-5; D possibly corresponds to TRBD1 (6 bases). CDR1 is MNHEY, CDR2 SVGAGI, per germline. The CDR3 sequence is 17 residues long. Trimming cost V 10 bases and J 3 bases, with 25 bases left between them. The DNA for the CDR3 is TGTGCCACCCGAGGGGGTAAGAGTCTACTTCACTACAATGAGCAGTTCTTC. Its translation: CATRGGKSLLHYNEQFF.

This clone is judged medium-sized. Other DNA sequences in the same sample also yield this CDR3. The chain uses TRBV27 and TRBJ2-2; 10 bases fit TRBD1. The V gene end was trimmed by 2 bases and the J gene end by 4 bases; junction bases not matched to a gene: 7. Germline V CDR1 and CDR2: MNHEY, SMNVEV (reference sequence). This CDR3 comprises 17 residues. In DNA, the CDR3 is TGTGCCAGCAGTTTACGACAGGGGGCGCGAGGCACCGGGGAGCTGTTTTTT. Translated: CASSLRQGARGTGELFF.

This clone was detected only once. The chain joins TRBV7-2 to TRBJ1-3, with D maybe TRBD1 (5 bases). Deletions cut 5 bases from V and 7 bases from J, with 12 bases between. The CDR3 loop spans 13 amino acids. Germline lookup yields CDR1 SGHTA and CDR2 FQGNSA. CDR3 bases: TGTGCCAGCAGCCCGGGACCGAGGAACACCATATATTTT. This encodes CASSPGPRNTIYF.

In this sample, this clone turned up many times. This may be a read error: a much more frequent sequence differs by one nucleotide. The sample carries other DNA sequences with the same CDR3. The chain combines TRBV2 with TRBJ1-4; D may be TRBD1 (5 bases). V was cut by 6 bases and J by 0 bases, with 11 bases left in between. Germline loops: CDR1 SNHLY, CDR2 FYNNEI. The CDR3 contains 15 residues. The CDR3 is CASSATVPTNEKLFF. The CDR3 bases are TGTGCCAGCAGCGCGACAGTTCCAACTAATGAAAAACTGTTTTTT.

This clone rates as large (0.1 to 1%). CDR3 loop: CASSVSEISYEQYF. The DNA of the CDR3 is TGTGCCAGCAGTGTCAGCGAAATCTCCTACGAGCAGTACTTC. The rearrangement links TRBV27 to TRBJ2-7; no firm D call. CDR1 is MNHEY and CDR2 is SMNVEV in the germline V gene (reference sequence). This CDR3 contains 14 residues. Trimming took 5 bases from V and 0 from J, leaving 11 bases between them.

The rearrangement joins TRBV4-1 to TRBJ1-2, with TRBD1 identical over 7 bases. Germline trimming cut 5 bases from V and 2 bases from J; bases unmatched to any gene: 5. The germline CDR1 and CDR2 sequences are MGHRA and YSYEKL. This CDR3 contains 14 residues. Here the CDR3 DNA reads TGCGCCAGCAGCTCCCAACAGGGGAACTATGGCTACACCTTC. Encoded protein: CASSSQQGNYGYTF.

This clone has ten or more counts. This chain uses TRBV20-1 with TRBJ1-1; TRBD1 matches at 8 bases. With 0 bases clipped from V and 4 bases from J, the junction kept 10 bases outside the gene matches. CDR1 DFQATT and CDR2 SNEGSKA come from the germline V gene (reference sequence). The CDR3 is 16 amino acids. The CDR3 sequence: CSARDFQGARGTEAFF. The CDR3, as DNA: TGCAGTGCTAGAGATTTCCAGGGGGCGCGTGGCACTGAAGCTTTCTTT.

By sample share, this clone is medium-sized. The chain joins TRBV24-1 to TRBJ2-2; a weak D match, TRBD2 (5 bases). The germline CDR1 and CDR2 sequences are KGHDR and SFDVKD. Between the trimmed V and J ends, which lost 8 bases and 0 bases, there was a span of 24 bases. This CDR3 contains 19 residues. CDR3 sequence reads: CATICPPKSGHPNTGELFF. CDR3 nucleotides: TGTGCCACCATATGCCCCCCGAAGAGCGGCCATCCGAACACCGGGGAGCTGTTTTTT.

The chain employs TRBV15 and TRBJ2-2; 7 bases agree with TRBD2. This CDR3 has 21 residues. Germline V gives CDR1 LNHNV, CDR2 YYDKDF (reference sequence). V lost 0 bases, J lost 0 bases, and 16 bases stayed unmatched. CDR3 in amino acids: CATSRERSGTGLDSNTGELFF. DNA of the CDR3: TGTGCCACCAGCAGAGAGAGGAGCGGGACCGGACTTGACTCGAACACCGGGGAGCTGTTTTTT.

The rearrangement joins TRBV6-6 to TRBJ1-5; D uncertain. The CDR3 is made up of 15 amino acids. Germline CDR1 reads MNHNY; CDR2 reads SVGAGI (reference sequence). V lost 5 bases, J lost 3 bases, and 14 bases lay in between. The CDR3 is CASSHLVSVNQPQHF. CDR3 sequence (DNA): TGTGCCAGCAGTCACTTAGTAAGCGTCAATCAGCCCCAGCATTTT.

This clone was found a few times. V and J are TRBV12-3 or TRBV12-4 and TRBJ2-7, with 11 bases identical to TRBD1. This CDR3 has 14 residues. The J segment lost 6 bases and the V segment lost 3 bases, leaving 4 bases of the junction unmatched. Here the CDR3 DNA reads TGTGCCAGCAGTTTGGACAGGGGGCGCCTCGAGCAGTACTTC. It yields the protein CASSLDRGRLEQYF.

In its sample, this clone was seen many times. The chain joins TRBV15 to TRBJ2-1, with TRBD2 as a possible D gene (5 bases). Looked up from germline, CDR1 is LNHNV and CDR2 is YYDKDF (reference sequence). Trimming stripped 8 bases from V and 8 bases from J, with 13 bases between. The CDR3 extends over 12 amino acids. The CDR3 DNA reads as TGTGCCACCGGAGGAGAATACTATGAGCAGTTCTTC. As protein: CATGGEYYEQFF. Full variable domain (remainder filled in from reference TRBV15 and TRBJ2-1): DAMVIQNPRYQVTQFGKPVTLSCSQTLNHNVMYWYQQKSSQAPKLLFHYYDKDFNNEADTPDNFQSRRPNTSFCFLDIRSPGLGDTAMYLCATGGEYYEQFFGPGTRLTVL.

This clone rates as hyperexpanded (1% or more). The chain combines TRBV6-1 with TRBJ2-7; D unclear. The germline V gene has CDR1 MNHNS and CDR2 SASEGT. Trimming stripped 6 bases from V and 3 bases from J, with 9 bases between. The length of the CDR3 is 12 residues. The CDR3 DNA follows: TGTGCCAGCAGCGACGACCGCTACGAGCAGTACTTC. Translation: CASSDDRYEQYF.

This chain links TRBV27 with TRBJ2-1, with D maybe TRBD2 (5 bases). The CDR3 covers 15 residues. V was pared by 6 bases and J by 0 bases, with 12 bases between. Per germline, CDR1 MNHEY and CDR2 SMNVEV (reference sequence). CDR3: CASREAVFSYNEQFF. CDR3 bases: TGTGCCAGCAGAGAAGCGGTGTTCTCCTACAATGAGCAGTTCTTC.

The chain couples TRBV20-1 to TRBJ1-1, with D tentatively TRBD1 (6 bases). This CDR3 region has 12 residues. With 6 bases removed from V and 5 bases from J, the gap between germline ends came to 13 bases. Germline V CDR1 and CDR2: DFQATT, SNEGSKA (reference sequence). The CDR3: CSAWNQGTEAFF. CDR3 coding DNA: TGCAGTGCATGGAACCAGGGGACTGAAGCTTTCTTT.

The chain employs TRBV11-2 and TRBJ2-1, with 11 bases fitting TRBD2. V was pared by 5 bases and J by 4 bases, with 7 bases of the junction left unmatched. Germline lookup yields CDR1 SGHAT and CDR2 FQNNGV. CDR3 length: 16 amino acids. CDR3 in amino acids: CASSRLAGSVYNEQFF. The CDR3 DNA follows: TGTGCCAGCAGCCGACTAGCGGGATCTGTTTACAATGAGCAGTTCTTC.

With regard to this clone: One junction end does not reproduce the germline sequence, and a read error may be involved. The chain links TRBV5-5 to TRBJ2-1, with D perhaps given as TRBD1 or TRBD2 (5 bases each). CDR3 length: 15 amino acids. Germline values: CDR1 SGHKS, CDR2 YYEKEE (reference sequence). Written as DNA, the CDR3 is TGTGCCAGCATCTTGAGGTCCGGGGCTTACAATGAGCAGTTCTTC. Protein sequence: CASILRSGAYNEQFF.